Listed here are 24 T cell receptor beta chains from one sample, sequenced in a study of siplizumab effects on memory and regulatory T cells. Sequencing was performed with immunoSEQ multiplex PCR; in TCRdb, only in-frame clones are kept and a portion is missing. Of about 70,000 clones listed, 80% to 90% are singletons. Specimen: Tregs sorted from blood. The source of these receptors is a human donor in good health.

This clone has just a few counts. J is TRBJ1-5 and V is TRBV7-9, with TRBD1 identical over 7 bases. Trimming took 5 bases from V and 7 from J; bases not matched to a gene: 5. CDR3 length: 13 amino acids. Per germline, CDR1 SEHNR and CDR2 FQNEAQ (reference sequence). The CDR3 protein is CASSQTGSQPQHF. CDR3 coding DNA: TGTGCCAGCAGCCAGACAGGGAGCCAGCCCCAGCATTTT.

The V and J genes are TRBV15 and TRBJ2-3; D ambiguous. This CDR3 is 14 amino acids long. CDR1 is LNHNV, CDR2 YYDKDF, per germline (reference sequence). Trimming removed 4 bases at V and 4 bases at J, with 12 bases between. For the CDR3, the DNA is TGTGCCACCAGCACTGGAGAGGTTGCAGATACGCAGTATTTT. Translation gives CATSTGEVADTQYF.

The rearrangement uses TRBV18 and TRBJ2-5; D is possibly TRBD1 (6 bases). Germline CDR1 KGHSH, CDR2 LQKENI. The CDR3 contains 15 residues. Trimming removed 5 bases from V and 4 bases from J, with 17 bases in between. The CDR3 nucleotides are TGTGCCAGCTCATCCCAGGGGCTAGGGTCAGAGACCCAGTACTTC. Translated, it gives CASSSQGLGSETQYF.

V and J are TRBV28 and TRBJ2-1; D is tentatively TRBD1 or TRBD2 (5 bases each). Germline CDR1 MDHEN, CDR2 SYDVKM. Trimming removed 3 bases at V and 3 bases at J, with 12 bases between. The CDR3 sequence is 15 residues long. The CDR3 DNA follows: TGTGCCAGCAGTTTTCGGGACCACTACTACAATGAGCAGTTCTTC. Amino acid sequence: CASSFRDHYYNEQFF.

This clone has a single count. The chain is built from TRBV2 and TRBJ1-1, with D possibly being TRBD1 (6 bases). There are 11 residues in the CDR3. Germline CDR1 SNHLY, CDR2 FYNNEI. Deletions cut 7 bases from V and 11 bases from J, with 14 bases between. The chain's CDR3 is CASTEGGEAFF. CDR3 nucleotide sequence: TGTGCCAGCACCGAGGGGGGGGAGGCTTTCTTT.

The sample holds one count of this clone. The rearrangement links TRBV11-3 to TRBJ1-2, with D possibly TRBD1 on 6 matching bases. Germline V gene data show CDR1 as SGHNT and CDR2 as YENEEA. CDR3 size: 15 residues. V was shortened by 1 base and J by 2 bases, with 11 bases between the two germline ends. The DNA for the CDR3 is TGTGCCAGCAGCTTAGGACAGGCGTGGAACTATGGCTACACCTTC. Protein sequence: CASSLGQAWNYGYTF.

This chain links TRBV7-2 with TRBJ2-7; 7 nucleotides align to TRBD2. Per germline, CDR1 SGHTA and CDR2 FQGNSA. The CDR3 runs to 15 residues. J lost 4 bases, V lost 5 bases, and 11 bases had no gene match. CDR3 in amino acids: CASSPSPGRLYEQYF. The CDR3 DNA follows: TGTGCCAGCAGCCCTAGCCCCGGGAGGCTGTACGAGCAGTACTTC.

The chain is built from TRBV13 and TRBJ1-1; D gene unclear. This CDR3 is 12 amino acids long. Trimming removed 5 bases from V and 1 base from J, with 5 bases in between. Per germline, CDR1 PRHDT and CDR2 FYEKMQ (reference sequence). The CDR3 is CASSGSNTEAFF. DNA of the CDR3: TGTGCCAGCAGCGGTTCGAACACTGAAGCTTTCTTT.

The chain recombines TRBV6-1 with TRBJ2-3; D may correspond to TRBD1 or TRBD2 (6 bases each). The CDR3 runs to 16 residues. Germline values: CDR1 MNHNS, CDR2 SASEGT. Trimming stripped 4 bases from V and 1 base from J, with 15 bases between. The CDR3 DNA is TGTGCCAGCAGTGCGGGGGCAGGGCCTGGCACAGATACGCAGTATTTT. Amino acids: CASSAGAGPGTDTQYF.

The V call is TRBV10-3, the J call TRBJ2-1; 9 bases line up with TRBD2. CDR3 size: 14 residues. The V segment lost 4 bases and the J segment 7 bases; nucleotides outside the gene matches: 5. Germline-derived CDR1 and CDR2 are ENHRY and SYGVKD. This CDR3 is CAISALAGFNEQFF. CDR3 nucleotide sequence: TGTGCCATCAGTGCACTAGCGGGTTTTAATGAGCAGTTCTTC.

This chain connects TRBV11-3 to TRBJ2-3; TRBD1 matches 7 bases. CDR1 is SGHNT, CDR2 YENEEA, per germline. V shed 3 bases, J shed 2 bases, and the junction held 5 bases outside the gene matches. The CDR3 spans 15 residues. The chain's CDR3 is CASSLGDSYTDTQYF. CDR3 DNA: TGTGCCAGCAGCTTGGGGGACAGCTACACAGATACGCAGTATTTT.

V gene TRBV13 combines with J gene TRBJ1-3; D may be TRBD1 (5 bases). The germline CDR1 and CDR2 sequences are PRHDT and FYEKMQ (reference sequence). The germline V and J ends were trimmed by 5 bases and 4 bases, with 12 bases remaining between them. The CDR3 spans 14 residues. This CDR3 reads CASSPYGAGNTIYF. The CDR3 nucleotides are TGTGCCAGCAGCCCATATGGGGCCGGAAACACCATATATTTT.

This chain joins TRBV7-8 and TRBJ2-1; D gene unclear. CDR1 and CDR2 (germline): SGHVS, FQNEAQ. This CDR3 contains 13 residues. The V and J ends lost 1 base and 7 bases respectively, with 8 bases between them. Here the CDR3 reads CASSLGTVNEQFF. The CDR3 region has the DNA TGTGCCAGCAGCTTAGGGACGGTGAATGAGCAGTTCTTC.

This clone occurred a few times. The chain uses TRBV2 and TRBJ2-7; TRBD2 matches 9 bases. Germline loops: CDR1 SNHLY, CDR2 FYNNEI. This CDR3 is 16 amino acids long. The V and J ends lost 2 bases and 0 bases, in that order; junction bases with no gene match: 5. The CDR3 reads CASSERLAGSSYEQYF. CDR3 DNA sequence: TGTGCCAGCAGTGAAAGGCTAGCGGGGAGCTCCTACGAGCAGTACTTC.

The V and J genes are TRBV6-1 and TRBJ1-3; weak D call: TRBD1 (6 bases). V was pared by 4 bases and J by 2 bases, with 12 bases between. The CDR3 runs to 15 residues. Germline V gene sequence: CDR1 MNHNS, CDR2 SASEGT. This CDR3 is CASSVQGRPGNTIYF. The CDR3 DNA reads as TGTGCCAGCAGTGTACAGGGAAGGCCTGGAAACACCATATATTTT.

This clone has a handful of counts. The chain uses TRBV28 and TRBJ1-2; D uncertain. In germline, CDR1 is MDHEN, CDR2 SYDVKM. Deletions cut 5 bases from V and 5 bases from J, with 9 bases between. The CDR3 loop spans 12 amino acids. CDR3 bases: TGTGCCAGCAGTAGGGTCCGGTATGGCTACACCTTC. It codes for CASSRVRYGYTF.

V is TRBV6-6 and J is TRBJ2-7, with no clear D. The CDR3 runs 12 residues. Looked up from germline, CDR1 is MNHNY and CDR2 is SVGAGI (reference sequence). V lost 2 bases and J 3 bases, leaving 5 bases between the germline ends. The DNA of the CDR3 is TGTGCCAGCAGTTACCCAAACTACGAGCAGTACTTC. Its translation: CASSYPNYEQYF.

CDR3 sequence reads: CASSQGQGRAEAFF. The CDR3 coding sequence is TGTGCCAGCAGCCAGGGACAGGGACGAGCTGAAGCTTTCTTT. The V gene is TRBV5-4, the J gene TRBJ1-1; 9 nucleotides agree with TRBD1. This CDR3 has 14 amino acids. Germline V gene lookup returns CDR1 SGHNT and CDR2 YYREEE (reference sequence). V was clipped by 4 bases and J by 6 bases; unmatched bases: 7.

The chain couples TRBV6-1 to TRBJ1-1, with a weak D call TRBD1 (6 bases). V shed 8 bases and J shed 1 base, with 11 bases lying between them. The CDR3 sequence is 13 residues long. The germline V gene has CDR1 MNHNS and CDR2 SASEGT. The CDR3 DNA is TGTGCCAGCCGACAGGCGGCGAACACTGAAGCTTTCTTT. Translated: CASRQAANTEAFF.

The chain employs TRBV5-1 and TRBJ2-2; D call uncertain. CDR1 is SGHRS, CDR2 YFSETQ, per germline. The CDR3 totals 17 residues. Trimming cost V 1 base and J 0 bases, with 13 bases left between them. CDR3 protein: CASSLRDIGSNTGELFF. Here the CDR3 DNA reads TGCGCCAGCAGCTTGAGAGATATAGGGTCGAACACCGGGGAGCTGTTTTTT.

This clone has a single count. The chain has TRBV19 and TRBJ1-5; D remains unclear. The length of the CDR3 is 14 residues. Between the trimmed V and J ends, which lost 1 base and 1 base, there was a span of 5 bases. Germline V gene lookup returns CDR1 LNHDA and CDR2 SQIVND (reference sequence). CDR3 sequence (DNA): TGTGCCAGTAGTATAGTGAGGAGCAATCAGCCCCAGCATTTT. It codes for CASSIVRSNQPQHF.

This sequence joins TRBV5-6 and TRBJ1-1, with D hard to call. The CDR3 sequence is 15 residues long. V lost 1 base and J lost 0, with 10 bases in between. From germline, CDR1 is SGHDT and CDR2 YYEEEE. CDR3 in amino acids: CASSLWHYLNTEAFF. For the CDR3, the DNA is TGTGCCAGCAGCTTGTGGCACTACTTGAACACTGAAGCTTTCTTT.

A single count supports this clone. V and J are TRBV5-5 and TRBJ2-2; 13 nucleotides line up with TRBD2. In germline, CDR1 is SGHKS, CDR2 YYEKEE (reference sequence). The CDR3 runs 16 residues. V shed 3 bases and J 6 bases; nucleotides not matched to a gene: 5. The CDR3 sequence is CASSWGTSGMAGELFF. In DNA form, the CDR3 reads TGTGCCAGCAGCTGGGGGACTAGCGGGATGGCCGGGGAGCTGTTTTTT. The full variable domain, in which reference TRBV5-5 and TRBJ2-2 provide the parts outside the CDR3, is DAGVTQSPTHLIKTRGQQVTLRCSPISGHKSVSWYQQVLGQGPQFIFQYYEKEERGRGNFPDRFSARQFPNYSSELNVNALLLGDSALYLCASSWGTSGMAGELFFGEGSRLTVL.

This clone came up once. The chain joins TRBV2 to TRBJ1-3; no clear D gene. The CDR3 length is 15 residues. Germline CDR1 and CDR2: SNHLY and FYNNEI. V lost 3 bases and J lost 4, with 13 bases in between. The chain's CDR3 is CASSEAPRAGNTIYF. The CDR3 nucleotides are TGTGCCAGCAGTGAGGCCCCAAGGGCCGGAAACACCATATATTTT.